The TCR beta chain described here comes from a study of Ad26.COV2.S vaccination and SARS-CoV-2 variants. The method was immunoSEQ multiplex PCR; TCRdb's version includes in-frame clones alone and lacks a portion of them. The sample has 380,000 or so clones, roughly four fifths seen once; the top ten hold roughly 7.4%. The treatment: 19 received Ad26.COV2.S at low or high dose, single or two shots; several received placebo; per-sample allocation not given. Collection of the samples took place on day 63 after the first injection of vaccine or placebo. Expressing Wuhan-strain SARS-CoV-2 spike, an Ad26 vector served as the vaccine. Of note for this clone: What it binds is not known.

Overall study findings and caveats: Measurements of TCR breadth and depth may have given underestimates of the total T cell responses.

The CDR3 totals 15 residues. V shed 4 bases and J 5 bases; nucleotides not matched to a gene: 10. Germline values: CDR1 SGHRS, CDR2 YFSETQ. The chain employs TRBV5-1 and TRBJ2-5; TRBD1 agrees at 8 bases. The sequencing here drew on peripheral blood, taken in a trial of Ad26.COV2.S vaccine versus placebo. The receptor was derived from a person between 18 and 60 years old who received the Ad26.COV2.S COVID-19 vaccine or a placebo. CDR3 in amino acids: CASSHIGQGLETQYF. The CDR3 nucleotides read TGCGCCAGCAGCCATATCGGACAGGGACTGGAGACCCAGTACTTC.